The 5 T cell receptor beta chains reported below all come from one sample, sequenced in a study of cytomegalovirus exposure and HLA in healthy donors. It was with 60 Vbeta and 13 Jbeta primers that the PCR ran. Assay used: immunoSEQ multiplex PCR; TCRdb lists only in-frame clones, some missing. The top ten clones hold 3% to 3.5% of a sample with 110,000 to 150,000 clones, about 82% of them seen once. The sequencing input was PBMCs. These receptors were collected from a male donor in good health and CMV-seronegative.

As DNA, the CDR3 is TGTGCCAGCAGCCTTCGGACAGGGGATAGGCCCCAGCATTTT. Encoded protein: CASSLRTGDRPQHF. The rearrangement links TRBV5-6 to TRBJ1-5, with 9 bases aligning to TRBD1. The length of the CDR3 is 14 residues. Per germline, CDR1 SGHDT and CDR2 YYEEEE. The trim removed 4 bases at V and 9 bases at J, leaving 8 bases unmatched. The full variable domain, completed using reference TRBV5-6 and TRBJ1-5, is DAGVTQSPTHLIKTRGQQVTLRCSPKSGHDTVSWYQQALGQGPQFIFQYYEEEERQRGNFPDRFSGHQFPNYSSELNVNALLLGDSALYLCASSLRTGDRPQHFGDGTRLSIL.

This clone appeared a few times. The chain links TRBV10-3 to TRBJ2-2; D is possibly TRBD1 (5 bases). The V end was cut by 4 bases, the J end by 5 bases, with 17 bases between. Looked up from germline, CDR1 is ENHRY and CDR2 is SYGVKD. The CDR3 sequence is 16 residues long. Written as DNA, the CDR3 is TGTGCCATCAGTGTATGGGGCAGGGATGGTACCGGGGAGCTGTTTTTT. Amino acid sequence: CAISVWGRDGTGELFF.

This sequence joins TRBV30 and TRBJ2-3; 11 bases are shared with TRBD2. V lost 3 bases and J lost 2; bases outside the gene matches: 10. This CDR3 has 17 amino acids. CDR1 and CDR2 from the germline V gene are GTSNPN and SVGIG (reference sequence). The CDR3 DNA is TGTGCCTGGAGCATAGCGGGAGGGCCAGGTCTCACAGATACGCAGTATTTT. Amino acid sequence: CAWSIAGGPGLTDTQYF.

This rearrangement joins TRBV7-2 to TRBJ2-3, with D maybe TRBD2 (7 bases). V was cut by 5 bases and J by 6 bases, with 21 bases left in between. Germline V gene lookup returns CDR1 SGHTA and CDR2 FQGNSA. The CDR3 loop spans 16 amino acids. CDR3 region: CASSRGAGIPSDTQYF. CDR3 DNA: TGTGCCAGCAGCCGGGGGGCAGGGATACCGTCGGATACGCAGTATTTT. The full variable domain, its missing parts supplied by reference TRBV7-2 and TRBJ2-3, is GAGVSQSPSNKVTEKGKDVELRCDPISGHTALYWYRQSLGQGLEFLIYFQGNSAPDKSGLPSDRFSAERTGGSVSTLTIQRTQQEDSAVYLCASSRGAGIPSDTQYFGPGTRLTVL.

The chain couples TRBV7-2 to TRBJ2-7, with a tentative D call TRBD1 (5 bases). Germline V gene lookup returns CDR1 SGHTA and CDR2 FQGNSA. The CDR3 extends over 17 amino acids. V lost 5 bases, J lost 3 bases, and 23 bases lay in between. This CDR3 reads CASSLKPGPRQFYEQYF. As DNA, the CDR3 is TGTGCCAGCAGCCTAAAACCCGGGCCCAGACAGTTCTACGAGCAGTACTTC.